The 21 T cell receptor beta chains listed next were all sequenced from one sample in a study of T cell responses to AZD1222 COVID-19 vaccine (dated by TCRdb to the early 2020s). The library was obtained by the immunoSEQ multiplex PCR assay. TCRdb took over this immuneACCESS table, retaining in-frame rearrangements with V and J assigned. Such tables are incomplete; in checked studies, under half of the missing clones stem from an unresolved V gene, and the remainder is unexplained. The sample records around 170,000 clones, roughly 93% of which are singletons. The ten largest make up nearly 1% of the sample. The sample's time point, from its label and the paper: baseline before first vaccination. The specimen was peripheral blood, collected on day 0 of AZD1222 vaccination. These receptors all stem from an adult in good health.

V and J are TRBV21-1 and TRBJ1-4; the table calls TRBD1, which could not be checked here. TRBV21-1 is noted as a pseudogene. The CDR3 sequence is 15 residues long. The CDR3 sequence is CASSKSKAAGEKLFF. In DNA form, the CDR3 reads TGTGCCAGCAGCAAATCCAAGGCAGCAGGTGAAAAACTGTTTTTT.

This chain uses TRBV7-2 with TRBJ2-3; D remains ambiguous. The CDR3 spans 14 residues. Deletions cut 0 bases from V and 2 bases from J, with 6 bases between. Germline values: CDR1 SGHTA, CDR2 FQGNSA. The CDR3 nucleotides are TGTGCCAGCAGCTTAGCACATATCACAGATACGCAGTATTTT. Translation: CASSLAHITDTQYF.

This clone appeared once. CDR3 bases: TGTGCCAGCTCACCTGTGGGACAGGGGGCTGGATCACCCCTCCACTTT. Amino acids: CASSPVGQGAGSPLHF. The chain employs TRBV18 and TRBJ1-6; 12 bases are shared with TRBD1. After removal of 3 bases from V and 10 bases from J, the junction contained 7 bases not matched to a gene. Germline V CDR1 and CDR2: KGHSH, LQKENI. The CDR3 covers 16 residues.

This sequence joins TRBV12-5 and TRBJ2-7, with 10 positions matching TRBD1. The germline V gene has CDR1 LGHNT and CDR2 FRNRAP. The CDR3 has 13 amino acids. J lost 9 bases, V lost 6 bases, and 8 bases had no gene match. This CDR3 is CASGRGTGDVQYF. CDR3 in DNA: TGTGCTAGTGGCCGTGGGACAGGGGACGTGCAGTACTTC.

The V gene is TRBV7-2, the J gene TRBJ1-1; TRBD1 agrees at 7 bases. The length of the CDR3 is 15 residues. Germline assignment: CDR1 SGHTA and CDR2 FQGNSA. Trimming at V came to 3 bases and at J to 2 bases, leaving 6 bases not matched to a gene. The CDR3 reads CASSLYRGGNTEAFF. DNA for the CDR3: TGTGCCAGCAGCTTGTACAGGGGAGGTAACACTGAAGCTTTCTTT.

This chain uses TRBV12-5 with TRBJ2-1; TRBD2 agrees at 7 bases. The germline V gene encodes CDR1 LGHNT and CDR2 FRNRAP. Trimming removed 7 bases from V and 2 bases from J; junction bases left unmatched: 8. The CDR3 consists of 15 residues. This CDR3 reads CASAPPGGTYNEQFF. CDR3 nucleotide sequence: TGTGCTAGTGCCCCGCCCGGGGGGACCTACAATGAGCAGTTCTTC.

The V call is TRBV7-9, the J call TRBJ2-1, with 8 bases identical to TRBD1. Germline V gene sequence: CDR1 SEHNR, CDR2 FQNEAQ (reference sequence). After removal of 5 bases from V and 5 bases from J, the junction contained 8 bases not matched to a gene. This CDR3 contains 15 residues. The CDR3 sequence: CASSPRTGIHNEQFF. DNA of the CDR3: TGTGCCAGCAGCCCGAGGACAGGGATTCACAATGAGCAGTTCTTC.

The chain links TRBV19 to TRBJ1-5, with D uncertain. The CDR3 extends over 15 amino acids. Germline V CDR1 and CDR2: LNHDA, SQIVND (reference sequence). V was clipped by 2 bases and J by 0 bases, with 8 bases between them. Written as DNA, the CDR3 is TGTGCCAGTAGTATATTAGAGGGTAGCAATCAGCCCCAGCATTTT. Translated: CASSILEGSNQPQHF.

This clone occurred once. The chain couples TRBV3-1 (or the pseudogene TRBV3-2) to TRBJ2-7; D may be TRBD2 (5 bases). This CDR3 is 15 amino acids long. The V and J ends lost 1 base and 0 bases respectively, with 10 bases between them. Germline V CDR1 and CDR2: LGHDT, YNNKEL (reference sequence). As DNA, the CDR3 is TGTGCCAGCAGCCAAGCAGCGGTGAGCTCCTACGAGCAGTACTTC. Translated: CASSQAAVSSYEQYF.

This chain links TRBV28 with TRBJ1-4, with D hard to call. Deletions cut 6 bases from V and 8 bases from J, with 22 bases between. Germline V gene data show CDR1 as MDHEN and CDR2 as SYDVKM. The CDR3 is 16 amino acids. The CDR3 spells CASRSPGRVNGEKLFF. CDR3 nucleotide sequence: TGTGCCAGCAGATCGCCCGGACGGGTTAACGGGGAAAAACTGTTTTTT.

The chain is built from TRBV7-2 and TRBJ2-1; 11 bases are a match to TRBD1. Germline V gene data show CDR1 as SGHTA and CDR2 as FQGNSA. The CDR3 contains 13 residues. Germline trimming cut 4 bases from V and 8 bases from J; bases unmatched to any gene: 1. The CDR3 sequence: CASSWDRGDEQFF. CDR3 nucleotides: TGTGCCAGCAGCTGGGACAGGGGGGATGAGCAGTTCTTC.

This chain links TRBV5-1 with TRBJ2-7; 10 nucleotides align to TRBD1. The germline gives CDR1 SGHRS, CDR2 YFSETQ. The CDR3 contains 14 residues. V lost 5 bases to trimming and J lost 7 bases; unmatched junction nucleotides: 9. Here the CDR3 DNA reads TGCGCCAGCAGAGAGAGACAGGGGGCGATTGAGCAGTACTTC. It is translated as CASRERQGAIEQYF.

The genes are TRBV9 and TRBJ2-1; the D call may be TRBD1 or TRBD2 (5 bases each). CDR3 length: 16 residues. V dropped 3 bases and J dropped 5 bases, with 18 bases sitting between them. CDR1 and CDR2 from the germline V gene are SGDLS and YYNGEE. The CDR3 spells CASSAQRDGPNNEQFF. The CDR3 DNA reads as TGTGCCAGCAGCGCTCAACGGGACGGCCCAAACAATGAGCAGTTCTTC.

The CDR3 reads CASSEAGVGTDTQYF. CDR3 in DNA: TGTGCCAGCAGTGAAGCGGGGGTCGGCACAGATACGCAGTATTTT. The rearrangement links TRBV2 to TRBJ2-3, with D perhaps given as TRBD1 or TRBD2 (5 bases each). The germline gives CDR1 SNHLY, CDR2 FYNNEI. The CDR3 is made up of 15 amino acids. V was shortened by 0 bases and J by 1 base, with 8 bases between the two germline ends.

This chain joins TRBV11-2 and TRBJ2-5; D unresolved. The length of the CDR3 is 16 residues. The germline CDR1 and CDR2 sequences are SGHAT and FQNNGV. V shed 3 bases and J shed 0 bases, with 14 bases lying between them. The CDR3 DNA reads TGTGCCAGCAGCTTGGCCCTTGGAAAATACCAAGAGACCCAGTACTTC. Translated: CASSLALGKYQETQYF.

V usage is TRBV21-1 and J usage is TRBJ1-2. TRBV21-1 is marked as a pseudogene. The CDR3 sequence is 14 residues long. CDR3: CASTLGGGNYGYTF. CDR3 coding DNA: TGTGCCAGCACCCTCGGGGGAGGGAACTATGGCTACACCTTC.

The V and J genes are TRBV6-6 and TRBJ1-1; D might be TRBD1 (5 bases). Trimming left V 8 bases short and J 2 bases short, with 12 bases between. Germline-derived CDR1 and CDR2 are MNHNY and SVGAGI (reference sequence). The CDR3 is 13 residues long. CDR3 loop: CASLGDTNTEAFF. In DNA, the CDR3 is TGTGCCAGCCTGGGGGATACTAACACTGAAGCTTTCTTT.

The chain uses TRBV5-6 and TRBJ2-3, with TRBD2 as a possible D gene (5 bases). The CDR3 extends over 13 amino acids. Trimming removed 0 bases at V and 3 bases at J, with 5 bases between. CDR1 is SGHDT and CDR2 is YYEEEE in the germline V gene. CDR3 sequence: CASSLGRTDTQYF. The CDR3 nucleotides are TGTGCCAGCAGCTTGGGGAGGACAGATACGCAGTATTTT.

J is TRBJ1-1 and V is TRBV12-3 or TRBV12-4; D is perhaps TRBD1 (6 bases). CDR3 length equals 11 residues. V was pared by 8 bases and J by 8 bases, with 12 bases between. CDR3 DNA: TGTGCCAGCCAAAAACAGGGAGAAGCTTTCTTT. The encoded protein is CASQKQGEAFF.

The chain recombines TRBV6-5 with TRBJ1-5, with 9 nucleotides matching TRBD1. Unmatched junction bases numbered 4, after V lost 5 bases and J lost 5 bases. CDR3 length equals 14 residues. Germline V gives CDR1 MNHEY, CDR2 SVGAGI. The CDR3 coding sequence is TGTGCCAGCAGTAACCGGGACAGGGATCAGCCCCAGCATTTT. Translating it yields CASSNRDRDQPQHF.

The chain employs TRBV10-3 and TRBJ2-7, with 8 bases identical to TRBD2. The V segment lost 0 bases and the J segment 1 base; nucleotides outside the gene matches: 2. CDR3 length: 15 residues. The germline V gene has CDR1 ENHRY and CDR2 SYGVKD. The CDR3 sequence: CAISESAGGSYEQYF. In DNA, the CDR3 is TGTGCCATCAGTGAGTCTGCGGGGGGATCCTACGAGCAGTACTTC.